These T cell receptor beta chains were read from a single sample in a study of control samples from healthy donors and cancer patients. Profiling relied on immunoSEQ multiplex PCR, and the TCRdb table lists in-frame clones only, not all of them. The data contain more than 70,000 clones, about 95% of them seen just once; the ten biggest clones take up about 2.7%. Specimen: blood. These receptors originate from a woman in her 30s in good health. CDR3s include the opening cysteine and the closing phenylalanine or tryptophan. A D gene is named only where the DNA matches it firmly. Size tells how often a clone was seen (once, few, many) or the class of an expanded clone, and some rows leave it out.

>once|TRBJ1-4|TRBV28|-
CASSWDKNEKLFF
TGTGCCAGCAGTTGGGACAAGAATGAAAAACTGTTTTTT
>-|TRBJ1-4|TRBV4-1|-
CASSQLGSDEKLFF
TGCGCCAGCAGCCAACTGGGAAGTGATGAAAAACTGTTTTTT
>-|TRBJ2-2|TRBV27|TRBD1
CASSPETLGQSNTGELFF
TGTGCCAGCAGTCCGGAAACACTGGGACAGTCGAACACCGGGGAGCTGTTTTTT
>-|TRBJ2-1|TRBV6-2/TRBV6-3|TRBD2
CASSPLGGGLWNEQFF
TGTGCCAGCAGTCCCCTCGGCGGGGGGCTATGGAATGAGCAGTTCTTC
>-|TRBJ1-1|TRBV3-1/TRBV3-2|-
CASSQARGETEAFF
TGTGCCAGCAGCCAAGCCAGGGGTGAAACTGAAGCTTTCTTT
>-|TRBJ1-5|TRBV18|TRBD1
CASGQGRDQPQHF
TGTGCCAGCGGACAGGGTAGGGATCAGCCCCAGCATTTT
>-|TRBJ1-5|TRBV5-6|TRBD1
CASSLAGQATNQPQHF
TGTGCCAGCAGCTTGGCCGGACAGGCTACCAATCAGCCCCAGCATTTT
>-|TRBJ1-5|TRBV19|-
CASSPDGGDYSNQPQHF
TGTGCCAGTAGTCCGGACGGGGGAGACTATAGCAATCAGCCCCAGCATTTT
>-|TRBJ2-1|TRBV7-3|-
CASSLNPGPVYNEQFF
TGTGCCAGCAGCTTAAATCCGGGACCAGTCTACAATGAGCAGTTCTTC
>-|TRBJ2-2|TRBV9|-
CASSVGPRPNTGELFF
TGTGCCAGCAGCGTAGGTCCCAGACCGAACACCGGGGAGCTGTTTTTT
>-|TRBJ2-2|TRBV13|-
CASSRSGELFF
TGTGCCAGCAGCCGGTCCGGGGAGCTGTTTTTT
>once|TRBJ2-6|TRBV5-5|-
CASSLAPQGGTSGANVLTF
TGTGCCAGCAGCTTGGCCCCGCAGGGGGGGACCTCTGGGGCCAACGTCCTGACTTTC
>-|TRBJ1-6|TRBV5-1|TRBD1
CASSYGQEPRSPLHF
TGCGCCAGCAGCTATGGACAGGAACCCCGTTCACCCCTCCACTTT
>-|TRBJ2-2|TRBV2|TRBD1
CASRSFTGGPGELFF
TGTGCCAGCAGGTCATTTACAGGGGGCCCCGGGGAGCTGTTTTTT
>once|TRBJ1-4|TRBV6-6|TRBD1
CASSYAGTGFIEKLFF
TGTGCCAGCAGTTACGCAGGGACAGGGTTTATTGAAAAACTGTTTTTT
>-|TRBJ1-3|TRBV2|-
CASSEDRQGPGNTIYF
TGTGCCAGCAGTGAAGACCGGCAGGGCCCTGGAAACACCATATATTTT
>-|TRBJ1-4|TRBV12-5|-
CASGLVPAQRPPRLFF
TGTGCTAGTGGTTTGGTACCGGCACAACGTCCCCCCAGACTGTTTTTT
>-|TRBJ1-2|TRBV3-1/TRBV3-2|-
CASSRQTANEVYGYTF
TGTGCCAGCAGCCGGCAGACAGCAAACGAGGTTTATGGCTACACCTTC
>-|TRBJ1-3|TRBV27|-
CASRDQGSSGNTIYF
TGTGCCAGCAGGGATCAGGGGAGCTCTGGAAACACCATATATTTT
>-|TRBJ2-7|TRBV7-8|-
CASSAPQYEQYF
TGTGCCAGCAGCGCCCCCCAGTACGAGCAGTACTTC
>-|TRBJ2-1|TRBV27|-
CASSFPDEQFF
TGTGCCAGCAGTTTCCCCGATGAGCAGTTCTTC
>-|TRBJ2-1|TRBV9|TRBD2
CASSRGLAGYNEQFF
TGTGCCAGCAGCAGGGGACTAGCGGGCTACAATGAGCAGTTCTTC
>-|TRBJ2-3|TRBV9|TRBD2
CASSPGGGSTDTQYF
TGTGCCAGCAGCCCAGGCGGGGGTAGCACAGATACGCAGTATTTT
>-|TRBJ2-5|TRBV30|-
CAGALLDTIYQETQYF
TGTGCCGGGGCTTTACTAGACACGATCTACCAAGAGACCCAGTACTTC
>-|TRBJ2-3|TRBV7-8|TRBD2
CASTRLAGWADTQYF
TGTGCCAGCACCCGACTAGCGGGGTGGGCAGATACGCAGTATTTT
>-|TRBJ1-6|TRBV6-5|TRBD1
CASSYYGTGGSSPLHF
TGTGCCAGCAGTTACTATGGGACAGGGGGGTCTTCACCCCTCCACTTT
>once|TRBJ1-6|TRBV5-7|-
CASSLRRGRYNSPLHF
TGTGCCAGCAGCCTGCGACGGGGCCGGTATAATTCACCCCTCCACTTT
>-|TRBJ1-1|TRBV6-5|-
CASSYTGGEAFF
TGTGCCAGCAGTTACACGGGTGGTGAAGCTTTCTTT